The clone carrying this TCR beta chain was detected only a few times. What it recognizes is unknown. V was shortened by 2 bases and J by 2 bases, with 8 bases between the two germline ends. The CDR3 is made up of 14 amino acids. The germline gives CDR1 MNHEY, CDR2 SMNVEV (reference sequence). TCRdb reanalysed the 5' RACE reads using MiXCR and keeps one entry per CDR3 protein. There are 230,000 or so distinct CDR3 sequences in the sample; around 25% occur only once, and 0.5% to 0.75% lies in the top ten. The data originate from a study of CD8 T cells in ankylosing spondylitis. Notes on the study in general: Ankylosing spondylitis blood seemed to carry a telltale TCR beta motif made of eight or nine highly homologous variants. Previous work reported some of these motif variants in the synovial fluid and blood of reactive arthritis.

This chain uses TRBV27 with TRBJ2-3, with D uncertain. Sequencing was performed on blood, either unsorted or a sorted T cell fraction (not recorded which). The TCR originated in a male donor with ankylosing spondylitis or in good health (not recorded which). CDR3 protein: CASSLRRDTDTQYF. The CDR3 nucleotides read TGTGCCAGCAGTTTACGTAGGGACACAGATACGCAGTATTTT.